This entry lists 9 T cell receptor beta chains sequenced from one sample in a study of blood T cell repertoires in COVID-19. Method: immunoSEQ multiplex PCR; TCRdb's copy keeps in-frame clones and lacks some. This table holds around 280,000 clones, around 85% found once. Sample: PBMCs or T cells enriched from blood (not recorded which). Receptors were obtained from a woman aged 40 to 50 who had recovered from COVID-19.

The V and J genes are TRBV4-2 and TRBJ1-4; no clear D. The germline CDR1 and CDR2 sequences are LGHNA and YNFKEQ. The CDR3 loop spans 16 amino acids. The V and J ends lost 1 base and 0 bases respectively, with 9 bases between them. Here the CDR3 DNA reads TGTGCCAGCAGCCAAGCGAATGGAGCAACTAATGAAAAACTGTTTTTT. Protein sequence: CASSQANGATNEKLFF.

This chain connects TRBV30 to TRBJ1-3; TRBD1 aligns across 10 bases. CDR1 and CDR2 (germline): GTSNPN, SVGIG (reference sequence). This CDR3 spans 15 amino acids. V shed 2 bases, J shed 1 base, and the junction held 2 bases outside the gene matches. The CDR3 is CAWSRQGASGNTIYF. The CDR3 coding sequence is TGTGCCTGGAGTCGACAGGGGGCATCTGGAAACACCATATATTTT.

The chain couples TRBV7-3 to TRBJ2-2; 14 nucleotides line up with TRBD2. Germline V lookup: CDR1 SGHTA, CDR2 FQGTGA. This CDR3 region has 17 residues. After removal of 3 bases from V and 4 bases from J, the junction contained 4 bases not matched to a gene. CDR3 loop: CASSFTGLAGGTGELFF. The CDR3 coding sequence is TGTGCCAGCAGCTTTACAGGACTAGCGGGAGGCACCGGGGAGCTGTTTTTT.

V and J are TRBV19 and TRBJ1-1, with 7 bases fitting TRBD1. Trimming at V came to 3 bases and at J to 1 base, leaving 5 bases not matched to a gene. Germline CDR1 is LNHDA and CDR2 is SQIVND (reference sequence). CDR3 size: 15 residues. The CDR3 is CASSMTRQGNTEAFF. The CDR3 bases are TGTGCCAGTAGTATGACCCGACAGGGGAACACTGAAGCTTTCTTT.

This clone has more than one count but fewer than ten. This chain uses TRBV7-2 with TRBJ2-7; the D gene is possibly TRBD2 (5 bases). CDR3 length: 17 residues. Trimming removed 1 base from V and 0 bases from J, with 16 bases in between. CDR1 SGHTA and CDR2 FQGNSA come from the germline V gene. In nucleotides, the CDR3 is TGTGCCAGCAGCTTAGGAACCATCGGACTCTCCTCCTACGAGCAGTACTTC. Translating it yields CASSLGTIGLSSYEQYF.

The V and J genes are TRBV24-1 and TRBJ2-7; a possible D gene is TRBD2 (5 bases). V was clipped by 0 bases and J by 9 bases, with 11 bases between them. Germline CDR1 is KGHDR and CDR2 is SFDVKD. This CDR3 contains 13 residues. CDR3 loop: CATSDLQIGRQYF. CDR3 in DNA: TGTGCCACCAGTGATTTGCAAATAGGGAGGCAGTACTTC.

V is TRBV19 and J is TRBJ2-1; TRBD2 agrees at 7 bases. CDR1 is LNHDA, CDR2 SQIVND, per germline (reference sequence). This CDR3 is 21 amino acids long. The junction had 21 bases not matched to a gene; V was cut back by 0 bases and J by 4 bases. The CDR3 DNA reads TGTGCCAGTAGTATAGATTCCCCGTGGGAGGGGACCCCTATGGCGTACAATGAGCAGTTCTTC. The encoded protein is CASSIDSPWEGTPMAYNEQFF.

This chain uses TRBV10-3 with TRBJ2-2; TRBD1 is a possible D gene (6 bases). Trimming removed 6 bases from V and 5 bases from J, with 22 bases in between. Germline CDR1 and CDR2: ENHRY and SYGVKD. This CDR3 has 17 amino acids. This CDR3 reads CAISDGTFGTKTGELFF. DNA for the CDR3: TGTGCCATCAGCGACGGTACTTTTGGGACAAAAACCGGGGAGCTGTTTTTT.

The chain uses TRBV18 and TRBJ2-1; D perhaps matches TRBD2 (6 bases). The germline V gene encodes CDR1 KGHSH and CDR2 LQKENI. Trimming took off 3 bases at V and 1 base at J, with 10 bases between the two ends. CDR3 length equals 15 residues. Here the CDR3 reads CASSPPGLSYNEQFF. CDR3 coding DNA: TGTGCCAGCTCACCCCCGGGACTGTCCTACAATGAGCAGTTCTTC.